This passage covers 16 T cell receptor beta chains from one sample sequenced in a study of blood T cell repertoires in COVID-19. Here immunoSEQ multiplex PCR was the method, and the copy in TCRdb shows in-frame clones only, minus some. This sample yields 310,000 or so clones, of which roughly 84% are seen a single time; 1% belongs to the top ten. The sequenced sample consisted of peripheral blood. The receptor set was obtained from a man between 50 and 59 years old with active or convalescent COVID-19.

The chain combines TRBV14 with TRBJ1-2; D call uncertain. Germline V gives CDR1 SGHDN, CDR2 FVKESK. The CDR3 contains 15 residues. The V end was cut by 1 base, the J end by 1 base, with 10 bases between. The CDR3 bases are TGTGCCAGCAGCCAAGTCGATGAGGTTAACTATGGCTACACCTTC. This translates into CASSQVDEVNYGYTF.

This chain joins TRBV5-1 and TRBJ2-1, with 8 bases matching TRBD2. The CDR3 extends over 17 amino acids. Germline CDR1 and CDR2: SGHRS and YFSETQ. The junction had 12 bases not matched to a gene; V was cut back by 4 bases and J by 3 bases. Here the CDR3 reads CASSPASQAGGYNEQFF. The CDR3, as DNA: TGCGCCAGCAGCCCCGCCTCGCAGGCGGGGGGCTACAATGAGCAGTTCTTC.

J is TRBJ2-2 and V is TRBV10-3; tentative D call: TRBD1 (6 bases). The germline V and J ends were trimmed by 7 bases and 1 base, with 10 bases remaining between them. The CDR3 has 14 residues. Germline CDR1 and CDR2: ENHRY and SYGVKD. The CDR3 DNA follows: TGTGCCATCACTAGGGGGTTGAACACCGGGGAGCTGTTTTTT. The encoded protein is CAITRGLNTGELFF.

The chain has TRBV24-1 and TRBJ2-5, with 9 nucleotides matching TRBD1. With 4 bases clipped from V and 1 base from J, the junction kept 3 bases outside the gene matches. CDR1 KGHDR and CDR2 SFDVKD come from the germline V gene. This CDR3 comprises 15 residues. The CDR3, as DNA: TGTGCCACCAGTGACCAGGGACAGGGCCAAGAGACCCAGTACTTC. It is translated as CATSDQGQGQETQYF.

For this clone: The sample contains more than one DNA sequence encoding this CDR3. This chain connects TRBV19 to TRBJ1-2, with 8 bases matching TRBD1. The CDR3 is 13 amino acids. V dropped 4 bases and J dropped 3; count of bases not matched to a gene: 1. CDR1 and CDR2 from the germline V gene are LNHDA and SQIVND (reference sequence). CDR3 in amino acids: CASSTGQDYGYTF. The CDR3 region has the DNA TGTGCCAGTAGTACGGGACAGGACTATGGCTACACCTTC.

The gene calls are TRBV5-8 and TRBJ2-5, with a weak D call TRBD1 (5 bases). The CDR3 sequence is 15 residues long. Germline CDR1 SGHTS, CDR2 YDEGEE. V was trimmed by 2 bases and J by 2 bases, leaving 13 bases between them. This CDR3 reads CASSFMGQEQETQYF. CDR3 nucleotides: TGTGCCAGCAGCTTTATGGGGCAGGAACAAGAGACCCAGTACTTC.

The rearrangement uses TRBV7-2 and TRBJ1-2; D remains unclear. V was pared by 1 base and J by 2 bases, with 8 bases between. The V gene's germline CDR1 is SGHTA and CDR2 FQGNSA. The CDR3 runs to 14 residues. The CDR3 loop is CASSLDGVNYGYTF. CDR3 coding DNA: TGTGCCAGCAGCTTAGACGGGGTAAACTATGGCTACACCTTC.

The rearrangement links TRBV28 to TRBJ1-2; possible D gene TRBD1, 6 bases. Germline-derived CDR1 and CDR2 are MDHEN and SYDVKM. This CDR3 spans 15 amino acids. Trimming removed 5 bases from V and 4 bases from J, with 17 bases in between. CDR3 in amino acids: CASSPYREGIYGYTF. DNA of the CDR3: TGTGCCAGCAGTCCATACAGGGAAGGAATCTATGGCTACACCTTC.

V is TRBV2 and J is TRBJ2-7; D possibly corresponds to TRBD2 (5 bases). CDR3 length equals 14 residues. Trimming stripped 5 bases from V and 7 bases from J, with 18 bases between. Looked up from germline, CDR1 is SNHLY and CDR2 is FYNNEI. The CDR3 DNA reads as TGTGCCAGCAGTCGGGAAGCTAGTGAACAGGAGCAGTACTTC. The encoded protein is CASSREASEQEQYF.

V is TRBV7-8 and J is TRBJ1-1; 8 nucleotides line up with TRBD1. V gave up 5 bases and J gave up 5 bases; unmatched junction bases: 7. This CDR3 contains 14 residues. In germline, CDR1 is SGHVS, CDR2 FQNEAQ. The DNA for the CDR3 is TGTGCCAGCAGCCGACAGGGGAGAGGGACTGAAGCTTTCTTT. Protein product: CASSRQGRGTEAFF.

The chain links TRBV2 to TRBJ1-2; D remains unclear. CDR1 is SNHLY and CDR2 is FYNNEI in the germline V gene. The CDR3 is 14 residues long. V lost 8 bases, J lost 14 bases, and 27 bases lay in between. CDR3 region: CASRATATPGSKTF. The CDR3 DNA reads TGTGCCAGCCGAGCTACCGCCACTCCGGGAAGTAAGACCTTC.

The chain joins TRBV11-1 to TRBJ2-4, with D perhaps TRBD1 (6 bases). V gave up 4 bases and J gave up 0 bases, with 13 bases separating them. CDR3 length equals 16 residues. The germline V gene has CDR1 SGHAT and CDR2 FQDESV (reference sequence). The CDR3 DNA reads TGTGCCAGCAGCTCAGGACAGACGCTAGCCAAAAACATTCAGTACTTC. It is translated as CASSSGQTLAKNIQYF.

V gene TRBV6-4 combines with J gene TRBJ1-6; 9 bases match TRBD1. Per the germline V gene, CDR1 is MRHNA and CDR2 is SNTAGT. CDR3 size: 14 residues. J was trimmed by 8 bases and V by 4 bases; bases with no gene match: 3. The CDR3 reads CASSVGQGYSPLHF. Here the CDR3 DNA reads TGTGCCAGCAGTGTGGGACAGGGTTATTCACCCCTCCACTTT.

The chain carries TRBV30 and TRBJ1-5, with D possibly being TRBD1 (5 bases). V was pared by 2 bases and J by 2 bases, with 16 bases between. This CDR3 is 16 amino acids long. Germline CDR1 reads GTSNPN; CDR2 reads SVGIG (reference sequence). CDR3: CAWSIGQGFGNQPQHF. CDR3 sequence (DNA): TGTGCCTGGAGTATAGGCCAGGGCTTTGGCAATCAGCCCCAGCATTTT.

V is TRBV3-1 (or the pseudogene TRBV3-2) and J is TRBJ1-4; D unresolved. CDR1 and CDR2 (germline): LGHDT, YNNKEL (reference sequence). Trimming left V 1 base short and J 8 bases short, with 8 bases between. The CDR3 totals 13 residues. CDR3 region: CASSQGFAEKLFF. The CDR3 coding sequence is TGTGCCAGCAGCCAAGGATTCGCGGAAAAACTGTTTTTT.

This chain links TRBV10-3 with TRBJ2-3, with TRBD2 matching 9 bases. CDR1 and CDR2 from the germline V gene are ENHRY and SYGVKD. This CDR3 spans 18 amino acids. J gave up 2 bases and V 4 bases, and 13 bases lay outside the gene matches. The CDR3 protein is CAISVDPHTSGYTDTQYF. CDR3 sequence (DNA): TGTGCCATCAGTGTAGACCCCCATACTAGCGGGTACACAGATACGCAGTATTTT.